This T cell receptor beta chain was captured in a study of blood T cell repertoires in COVID-19. As for the study in general: Acute and convalescent COVID-19 samples came from the United States, Italy and Spain.

J was trimmed by 8 bases and V by 3 bases; bases with no gene match: 13. The CDR3 contains 18 residues. Germline CDR1 SGHRS, CDR2 YFSETQ. In the original processing: The authors estimated nucleated cell counts from reference gene primer amplification. Only in-frame clones appear in the TCRdb table, and some are missing; sequencing was by immunoSEQ multiplex PCR. D and trimming come from the DNA, and the V and J calls and clone size come from that table. The sample carries some 140,000 clones, 81% recorded once. This chain joins TRBV5-1 and TRBJ2-1; 14 bases line up with TRBD2. This TCR was recovered from an older woman with active or convalescent COVID-19. Sequenced sample: peripheral blood. CDR3 nucleotide sequence: TGCGCCAGCAGCTCCCCAAGACTAGCGGGAGGGCCGGCAGATGAGCAGTTCTTC. Amino acids: CASSSPRLAGGPADEQFF.